These 17 T cell receptor beta chains share one sample of origin, sequenced in a study of sequential checkpoint blockade in melanoma. Repertoires were generated with immunoSEQ multiplex PCR, while TCRdb's copy carries only in-frame clones and drops some. Among a few thousand clones listed, 28% were seen once. Treatment noted: randomized to nivolumab then ipilimumab (arm A) or the reverse (arm B). Sample: tumor tissue (inferred from file names), taken from a patient given nivolumab and ipilimumab in sequence. The receptors here all came from a human donor with melanoma.

This clone turned up a few times. The genes are TRBV19 and TRBJ2-5; D is perhaps TRBD1 or TRBD2 (6 bases each). V lost 3 bases to trimming and J lost 5 bases, with 13 bases between them. CDR1 is LNHDA, CDR2 SQIVND, per germline (reference sequence). This CDR3 comprises 14 residues. As DNA, the CDR3 is TGTGCCAGTAGTATGGGGAGAGGGGGGGAGACCCAGTACTTC. Translating it yields CASSMGRGGETQYF.

This chain's CDR3 is CASSRVGQGKVYEQFF. The CDR3 DNA reads TGTGCCAGCAGTCGGGTGGGACAGGGGAAGGTCTATGAGCAGTTCTTC. The chain has TRBV6-8 and TRBJ2-1, with 10 positions matching TRBD1. This CDR3 region has 16 residues. Germline-derived CDR1 and CDR2 are MNHGY and SAAAGT. J was trimmed by 8 bases and V by 5 bases; bases with no gene match: 12.

This clone was recorded a few times. The chain combines TRBV15 with TRBJ2-2; unclear D gene. Looked up from germline, CDR1 is LNHNV and CDR2 is YYDKDF (reference sequence). The V gene lost 0 bases and the J gene lost 6 bases, with 14 bases spanning the gap. The CDR3 loop spans 16 amino acids. The CDR3 sequence: CATSRDRTVVAGELFF. The CDR3 nucleotides read TGTGCCACCAGCAGAGATCGAACAGTTGTTGCCGGGGAGCTGTTTTTT.

This clone was found a few times. The genes are TRBV9 and TRBJ2-3, with 8 bases that match TRBD2. The ends lost 0 bases at V and 2 bases at J; junction bases unmatched: 8. CDR1 SGDLS and CDR2 YYNGEE come from the germline V gene. This CDR3 region has 17 residues. As DNA, the CDR3 is TGTGCCAGCAGCGTAGCTGTTTGGGGACTAGTCACAGATACGCAGTATTTT. As protein: CASSVAVWGLVTDTQYF.

This clone has just a few counts. CDR3 coding DNA: TGTGCCAGCAGCTCCAGACTAGCGGGGGACAATGAGCAGTTCTTC. It specifies CASSSRLAGDNEQFF. The V gene is TRBV11-3, the J gene TRBJ2-1, with TRBD2 identical over 12 bases. Trimming cost V 4 bases and J 5 bases; bases outside gene matches: 3. The CDR3 is 15 residues long. Germline CDR1 and CDR2: SGHNT and YENEEA.

The V gene is TRBV5-1, the J gene TRBJ1-2; D may be TRBD1 (6 bases). V gave up 6 bases and J gave up 6 bases, with 21 bases separating them. Germline V CDR1 and CDR2: SGHRS, YFSETQ. The CDR3 totals 15 residues. The CDR3 DNA is TGCGCCAGCATGAAGGGGGGGGCGAGTTCCGATGGCTACACCTTC. Protein: CASMKGGASSDGYTF.

This clone occurred a few times. In DNA, the CDR3 is TGTGCCAGCAGCTCCCCCGGGAGTGTGGGCTACGAGCAGTACTTC. The encoded protein is CASSSPGSVGYEQYF. This chain joins TRBV11-3 and TRBJ2-7, with D tentatively TRBD2 (6 bases). V was trimmed by 4 bases and J by 3 bases, leaving 16 bases between them. The CDR3 extends over 15 amino acids. Looked up from germline, CDR1 is SGHNT and CDR2 is YENEEA.

The rearrangement joins TRBV18 to TRBJ2-1; the D call may be TRBD1 or TRBD2 (5 bases each). This CDR3 region has 15 residues. Germline CDR1 is KGHSH and CDR2 is LQKENI. The germline V and J ends were trimmed by 3 bases and 2 bases, with 11 bases remaining between them. CDR3: CASSPGVGAYNEQFF. The DNA for the CDR3 is TGTGCCAGCTCACCGGGAGTGGGGGCCTACAATGAGCAGTTCTTC.

This clone has only a few counts. The CDR3 region is CASSLGLTGYGYEQYF. DNA of the CDR3: TGTGCCAGCAGTTTAGGGCTGACAGGGTATGGCTACGAGCAGTACTTC. The chain carries TRBV28 and TRBJ2-7; TRBD1 matches 7 bases. CDR1 and CDR2 (germline): MDHEN, SYDVKM. J gave up 3 bases and V 2 bases, and 10 bases lay outside the gene matches. This CDR3 region has 16 residues.

This clone was seen a few times. CDR3: CASSPYILAGAKNIQYF. The CDR3 DNA is TGTGCCAGCAGTCCCTACATTTTGGCAGGGGCCAAAAACATTCAGTACTTC. The chain joins TRBV28 to TRBJ2-4, with D tentatively TRBD1 (5 bases). Deletions cut 5 bases from V and 1 base from J, with 18 bases between. Per the germline V gene, CDR1 is MDHEN and CDR2 is SYDVKM. This CDR3 has 17 amino acids. Based on the CDR3 plus reference TRBV28 and TRBJ2-4, the full variable domain is DVKVTQSSRYLVKRTGEKVFLECVQDMDHENMFWYRQDPGLGLRLIYFSYDVKMKEKGDIPEGYSVSREKKERFSLILESASTNQTSMYLCASSPYILAGAKNIQYFGAGTRLSVL.

There are a few counts of this clone. The genes are TRBV6-8 and TRBJ2-2; D call uncertain. Germline loops: CDR1 MNHGY, CDR2 SAAAGT. V was cut by 5 bases and J by 5 bases, with 6 bases left in between. There are 12 residues in the CDR3. CDR3: CASSDLTGELFF. CDR3 bases: TGTGCCAGCAGTGACCTAACCGGGGAGCTGTTTTTT.

V gene TRBV5-1 combines with J gene TRBJ2-3; D tentatively reads TRBD1 or TRBD2 (5 bases each). This CDR3 contains 15 residues. Trimming shortened V by 4 bases and J by 1 base, and 13 bases separated the two germline ends. Germline V gene sequence: CDR1 SGHRS, CDR2 YFSETQ. The CDR3 DNA reads TGCGCCAGCAGCCCCTCTATGGGGGGCACAGATACGCAGTATTTT. Encoded protein: CASSPSMGGTDTQYF.

This clone has a handful of counts. This rearrangement joins TRBV11-3 to TRBJ2-2, with 9 bases that match TRBD2. The CDR3 has 14 residues. Trimming took 8 bases from V and 5 from J; bases not matched to a gene: 6. CDR1 is SGHNT and CDR2 is YENEEA in the germline V gene. The CDR3: CASGAGGPTGELFF. In DNA form, the CDR3 reads TGTGCCAGCGGGGCGGGAGGGCCTACCGGGGAGCTGTTTTTT.

This clone came up many times. The V call is TRBV11-3, the J call TRBJ2-1, with D perhaps matching TRBD2 (5 bases). The V gene lost 3 bases and the J gene lost 5 bases, with 14 bases spanning the gap. Germline V gives CDR1 SGHNT, CDR2 YENEEA. The length of the CDR3 is 15 residues. CDR3 sequence: CASSLMGGLNNEQFF. CDR3 nucleotides: TGTGCCAGCAGCTTGATGGGCGGGCTCAACAATGAGCAGTTCTTC.

This clone came up many times. The chain has TRBV6-8 and TRBJ1-4, with 7 bases lining up with TRBD1. The germline CDR1 and CDR2 sequences are MNHGY and SAAAGT. V shed 1 base, J shed 7 bases, and the junction held 12 bases outside the gene matches. This CDR3 has 17 amino acids. CDR3 bases: TGTGCCAGCAGTTACTTCAAGACAGGGCAAAGGCCTGAAAAACTGTTTTTT. Encoded protein: CASSYFKTGQRPEKLFF.

In its sample, this clone ranks as medium-sized (0.01 to 0.1%). V usage is TRBV11-3 and J usage is TRBJ2-5, with D perhaps TRBD2 (5 bases). The germline gives CDR1 SGHNT, CDR2 YENEEA. Deletions cut 2 bases from V and 2 bases from J, with 9 bases between. The CDR3 totals 14 residues. The CDR3 spells CASSLSSIQETQYF. DNA for the CDR3: TGTGCCAGCAGCTTATCTAGCATACAAGAGACCCAGTACTTC.

The chain uses TRBV9 and TRBJ2-1; TRBD2 might be the D (6 bases). The length of the CDR3 is 14 residues. V was shortened by 5 bases and J by 8 bases, with 17 bases between the two germline ends. Germline CDR1 reads SGDLS; CDR2 reads YYNGEE. The CDR3 is CASSEVRGLDEQFF. The CDR3 bases are TGTGCCAGCAGTGAAGTGCGGGGTCTAGATGAGCAGTTCTTC.